The entry below describes one TCR beta chain. Its target is unknown. This sequence may be a read error, since a much larger clone differs from it by one base. The data stem from a study of blood T cells in healthy people across ages. The V gene lost 5 bases and the J gene lost 5 bases, with 12 bases spanning the gap. Germline lookup yields CDR1 MNHEY and CDR2 SVGAGI. The CDR3 has 13 amino acids. Study observations and caveats: Whereas aged donors had fewer naive CD4+ cells, long-lived donors had more of them and higher diversity. The unsorted PBMCs prevented any conclusive comparison of naive versus antigen-experienced cells.

The authors ran a second PCR of roughly 7 to 11 cycles using a sample-barcoded 5' primer and a J-beta primer mix. TCRdb re-called the 5' RACE reads with MiXCR, one entry per CDR3 protein. This table has around 870,000 distinct CDR3 sequences, roughly 26% appearing once. The receptor was isolated from a woman aged 80 or over in good health. The chain couples TRBV6-5 to TRBJ1-2; D ambiguous. Source material: blood. Here the CDR3 reads CASSHLQNYGYTF. DNA for the CDR3: TGTGCCAGCAGTCATCTGCAGAATTATGGCTACACCTTC.